These 29 T cell receptor beta chains originate from one sample sequenced in a study of blood T cell repertoires in COVID-19. Produced via immunoSEQ multiplex PCR; TCRdb's table is partial and in-frame only. The table shows about 20,000 clones, with over 80% occurring only once. Sequencing was carried out using peripheral blood. Receptor source: a man at least 80 years old with active or convalescent COVID-19.

The chain carries TRBV6-2 or TRBV6-3 and TRBJ1-1; tentatively, D is TRBD1 (6 bases). Per germline, CDR1 MNHEY and CDR2 SVGEGT. This CDR3 has 16 amino acids. Deletions cut 2 bases from V and 3 bases from J, with 16 bases between. CDR3: CASSYPRGRSYTEAFF. In DNA, the CDR3 is TGTGCCAGCAGTTACCCCAGGGGAAGATCGTACACTGAAGCTTTCTTT.

The chain recombines TRBV19 with TRBJ1-1, with 9 nucleotides matching TRBD1. V lost 5 bases and J lost 7; bases outside the gene matches: 5. The CDR3 has 13 residues. Germline loops: CDR1 LNHDA, CDR2 SQIVND (reference sequence). This CDR3 is CASSSTGGFEAFF. The CDR3 bases are TGTGCCAGTAGTTCTACAGGGGGCTTTGAAGCTTTCTTT.

CDR3 nucleotides: TGTGCCAGCTCACCACGACAGGGGGCGATGAACACTGAAGCTTTCTTT. Protein product: CASSPRQGAMNTEAFF. This sequence joins TRBV18 and TRBJ1-1, with 10 positions matching TRBD1. Germline V lookup: CDR1 KGHSH, CDR2 LQKENI. This CDR3 is built from 16 residues. V dropped 1 base and J dropped 0; count of bases not matched to a gene: 2.

The rearrangement joins TRBV19 to TRBJ2-3; 14 nucleotides align to TRBD2. Trimming took 6 bases from V and 3 from J; bases not matched to a gene: 14. The CDR3 is 19 residues long. CDR1 and CDR2 from the germline V gene are LNHDA and SQIVND (reference sequence). The CDR3 DNA is TGTGCCAGTAGACGGACTAGCGGGAGGATTTTGGTCGTAACAGATACGCAGTATTTT. Protein sequence: CASRRTSGRILVVTDTQYF. The full variable domain, completed using reference TRBV19 and TRBJ2-3, is DGGITQSPKYLFRKEGQNVTLSCEQNLNHDAMYWYRQDPGQGLRLIYYSQIVNDFQKGDIAEGYSVSREKKESFPLTVTSAQKNPTAFYLCASRRTSGRILVVTDTQYFGPGTRLTVL.

J is TRBJ2-7 and V is TRBV3-1 (or the pseudogene TRBV3-2); 7 nucleotides agree with TRBD1. CDR1 and CDR2 from the germline V gene are LGHDT and YNNKEL (reference sequence). The V and J ends lost 2 bases and 0 bases, in that order; junction bases with no gene match: 7. The CDR3 is made up of 16 amino acids. For the CDR3, the DNA is TGTGCCAGCAGCCAATCCCAGGGGGAGACCTCCTACGAGCAGTACTTC. The encoded protein is CASSQSQGETSYEQYF.

The gene calls are TRBV29-1 and TRBJ1-4; no reliable D call. The CDR3 sequence is 12 residues long. From germline, CDR1 is SQVTM and CDR2 ANQGSEA. Trimming removed 4 bases from V and 5 bases from J, with 8 bases in between. CDR3 nucleotide sequence: TGCAGCGTTGTGGGCAGCAATGAAAAACTGTTTTTT. Translation gives CSVVGSNEKLFF.

This clone was detected only a few times. This rearrangement joins TRBV30 to TRBJ1-1; a possible D gene is TRBD1 (6 bases). CDR3 size: 13 residues. V lost 2 bases and J 6 bases, leaving 13 bases between the germline ends. CDR1 and CDR2 from the germline V gene are GTSNPN and SVGIG (reference sequence). The CDR3 DNA follows: TGTGCCTGGAGTACCACAGGGCGCGCTGAAGCTTTCTTT. Amino acids: CAWSTTGRAEAFF.

The chain recombines TRBV11-2 with TRBJ2-4; 7 bases fit TRBD2. Germline V CDR1 and CDR2: SGHAT, FQNNGV. Trimming took 2 bases from V and 3 from J; bases not matched to a gene: 7. The CDR3 runs 16 residues. DNA of the CDR3: TGTGCCAGCAGCTTAACCCTGGCTAGCGGCAAAAACATTCAGTACTTC. It codes for CASSLTLASGKNIQYF. Drawing the rest from reference TRBV11-2 and TRBJ2-4, the complete variable domain is EAGVAQSPRYKIIEKRQSVAFWCNPISGHATLYWYQQILGQGPKLLIQFQNNGVVDDSQLPKDRFSAERLKGVDSTLKIQPAKLEDSAVYLCASSLTLASGKNIQYFGAGTRLSVL.

V is TRBV11-2 and J is TRBJ1-4, with 7 positions matching TRBD1. V was clipped by 5 bases and J by 8 bases; unmatched bases: 14. This CDR3 has 16 amino acids. Germline CDR1 and CDR2: SGHAT and FQNNGV. CDR3 protein: CASSAGTAAPGEKLFF. In DNA form, the CDR3 reads TGTGCCAGCAGCGCCGGGACAGCCGCTCCCGGCGAAAAACTGTTTTTT.

The V and J genes are TRBV18 and TRBJ1-2, with no clear D. Germline assignment: CDR1 KGHSH and CDR2 LQKENI. The CDR3 extends over 21 amino acids. The V end was cut by 2 bases, the J end by 8 bases, with 36 bases between. The CDR3 region is CASSPDPQSLPGFYGRRGYTF. The CDR3, as DNA: TGTGCCAGCTCACCAGACCCCCAGAGCTTGCCCGGGTTTTATGGTCGTCGCGGCTACACCTTC.

The chain is built from TRBV11-3 and TRBJ2-2; the match to TRBD1 covers 10 bases. Unmatched junction bases numbered 4, after V lost 6 bases and J lost 6 bases. The germline CDR1 and CDR2 sequences are SGHNT and YENEEA. This CDR3 is built from 14 residues. CDR3 residues: CASRSGQGAGELFF. CDR3 coding DNA: TGTGCCAGCAGATCCGGACAGGGGGCCGGGGAGCTGTTTTTT.

The J gene is TRBJ2-3, the V gene TRBV10-1, with no clear D. Trimming took off 4 bases at V and 3 bases at J, with 8 bases between the two ends. Per germline, CDR1 WNHNN and CDR2 SYGVQD (reference sequence). CDR3 length: 13 residues. As DNA, the CDR3 is TGCGCCAGCAGTGGGAGTGGGACAGATACGCAGTATTTT. Its translation is CASSGSGTDTQYF.

The CDR3 DNA sequence: TGCGCCAGCTCTGAAGGGGGCACAGATACGCAGTATTTT. Protein: CASSEGGTDTQYF. This chain connects TRBV10-1 to TRBJ2-3; TRBD1 might be the D (5 bases). Germline values: CDR1 WNHNN, CDR2 SYGVQD (reference sequence). Trimming left V 8 bases short and J 1 base short, with 10 bases between. There are 13 residues in the CDR3.

J is TRBJ2-5 and V is TRBV7-9; a weak D match, TRBD1 (6 bases). Germline CDR1 and CDR2: SEHNR and FQNEAQ (reference sequence). V was shortened by 1 base and J by 4 bases, with 7 bases between the two germline ends. The CDR3 runs 13 residues. The CDR3, as DNA: TGTGCCAGCAGCTTAGACAGGGCAGAGACCCAGTACTTC. Its translation: CASSLDRAETQYF.

This clone was counted once. The chain recombines TRBV30 with TRBJ2-7; 9 bases match TRBD1. Germline V gives CDR1 GTSNPN, CDR2 SVGIG (reference sequence). Trimming removed 5 bases from V and 2 bases from J; junction bases left unmatched: 1. The CDR3 is 12 amino acids. CDR3 sequence: CAWDRGTYEQYF. The DNA of the CDR3 is TGTGCCTGGGACAGGGGGACCTACGAGCAGTACTTC.

The CDR3 DNA follows: TGTGCCAGTAGTATAGACCGCAGGGGTGGCGGGGAGCTGTTTTTT. Amino acids: CASSIDRRGGGELFF. The chain uses TRBV19 and TRBJ2-2, with a tentative D call TRBD1 (6 bases). Per germline, CDR1 LNHDA and CDR2 SQIVND (reference sequence). Deletions cut 0 bases from V and 7 bases from J, with 12 bases between. This CDR3 spans 15 amino acids.

This chain links TRBV18 with TRBJ1-1, with TRBD1 identical over 8 bases. The J segment lost 7 bases and the V segment lost 5 bases, leaving 12 bases of the junction unmatched. The CDR3 length is 15 residues. The V gene's germline CDR1 is KGHSH and CDR2 LQKENI. CDR3 in DNA: TGTGCCAGCTCATCGGGACAGGAAATGTTGAGTGAAGCTTTCTTT. Translating it yields CASSSGQEMLSEAFF. The variable domain in full, with the rest retrieved from reference TRBV18 and TRBJ1-1, is NAGVMQNPRHLVRRRGQEARLRCSPMKGHSHVYWYRQLPEEGLKFMVYLQKENIIDESGMPKERFSAEFPKEGPSILRIQQVVRGDSAAYFCASSSGQEMLSEAFFGQGTRLTVV.

The chain carries TRBV5-4 and TRBJ1-2, with 7 bases lining up with TRBD1. The CDR3 has 13 residues. The junction had 5 bases not matched to a gene; V was cut back by 3 bases and J by 6 bases. The V gene's germline CDR1 is SGHNT and CDR2 YYREEE (reference sequence). The CDR3 reads CASSYAGGDGYTF. The CDR3, as DNA: TGTGCCAGCAGCTATGCAGGGGGAGATGGCTACACCTTC.

The V gene is TRBV16, the J gene TRBJ2-7, with D perhaps matching TRBD1 (6 bases). Germline lookup yields CDR1 KGHSY and CDR2 FQNENV. The CDR3 is made up of 13 amino acids. Deletions cut 3 bases from V and 4 bases from J, with 10 bases between. CDR3 in DNA: TGTGCCAGCAGCCATCCCAGGGGTTACGAGCAGTACTTC. It encodes CASSHPRGYEQYF.

The chain recombines TRBV2 with TRBJ2-7; D might be TRBD2 (5 bases). The V gene's germline CDR1 is SNHLY and CDR2 FYNNEI. The CDR3 extends over 13 amino acids. Deletions cut 8 bases from V and 2 bases from J, with 13 bases between. As DNA, the CDR3 is TGTGCCAGCGTTGAACTAGGGACCTACGAGCAGTACTTC. Amino acids: CASVELGTYEQYF.

V gene TRBV27 combines with J gene TRBJ2-3; unclear D gene. The CDR3 runs 13 residues. Germline CDR1 and CDR2: MNHEY and SMNVEV (reference sequence). V lost 4 bases and J 0 bases, leaving 5 bases between the germline ends. In nucleotides, the CDR3 is TGTGCCAGCAGTTATATAAGCACAGATACGCAGTATTTT. This translates into CASSYISTDTQYF.

The V gene is TRBV6-6, the J gene TRBJ1-1; 7 bases are a match to TRBD1. The V gene end was trimmed by 6 bases and the J gene end by 11 bases; junction bases not matched to a gene: 12. Germline loops: CDR1 MNHNY, CDR2 SVGAGI (reference sequence). The CDR3 has 13 residues. CDR3 DNA: TGTGCCAGCAGCACTACAGGGGACGCGGGGGCTTTCTTT. This codes for CASSTTGDAGAFF.

This chain joins TRBV19 and TRBJ1-3; 10 bases agree with TRBD1. The junction had 14 bases not matched to a gene; V was cut back by 7 bases and J by 2 bases. CDR3 size: 18 residues. Looked up from germline, CDR1 is LNHDA and CDR2 is SQIVND (reference sequence). CDR3 in amino acids: CASTLTGGGLDPGNTIYF. The CDR3 coding sequence is TGTGCCAGTACCCTGACAGGGGGCGGATTAGATCCTGGAAACACCATATATTTT.

The chain couples TRBV3-1 (or the pseudogene TRBV3-2) to TRBJ2-3; D unclear. Per the germline V gene, CDR1 is LGHDT and CDR2 is YNNKEL (reference sequence). The CDR3 spans 13 residues. Trimming pared 4 bases from V and 2 bases from J, leaving 7 bases between. In nucleotides, the CDR3 is TGTGCCAGCAGCCTTACCTACACAGATACGCAGTATTTT. Amino acid sequence: CASSLTYTDTQYF.

The chain uses TRBV5-5 and TRBJ2-5; D not certain. The CDR3 runs 13 residues. The V gene lost 3 bases and the J gene lost 4 bases, with 10 bases spanning the gap. Germline lookup yields CDR1 SGHKS and CDR2 YYEKEE (reference sequence). The CDR3 is CASSSPTGETQYF. CDR3 coding DNA: TGTGCCAGCAGCTCCCCGACGGGAGAGACCCAGTACTTC.

The chain recombines TRBV6-2 or TRBV6-3 with TRBJ2-3, with TRBD2 as a possible D gene (6 bases). Looked up from germline, CDR1 is MNHEY and CDR2 is SVGEGT. This CDR3 spans 18 amino acids. Trimming removed 0 bases at V and 0 bases at J, with 16 bases between. CDR3 sequence reads: CASSYSWLRGGSTDTQYF. Here the CDR3 DNA reads TGTGCCAGCAGTTACTCGTGGTTGCGGGGTGGGAGCACAGATACGCAGTATTTT.

Only one count was recorded for this clone. This rearrangement joins TRBV10-3 to TRBJ1-2; TRBD1 aligns across 9 bases. CDR3 length: 13 residues. With V trimmed by 11 bases and J by 4 bases, 8 bases remained unmatched. The germline V gene has CDR1 ENHRY and CDR2 SYGVKD. The CDR3, as DNA: TGTGCCGCCGGACAGGGGCCCTTCTATGGCTACACCTTC. Translation gives CAAGQGPFYGYTF.

The chain uses TRBV12-3 or TRBV12-4 and TRBJ1-1; D remains ambiguous. The CDR3 runs 12 residues. Trimming removed 8 bases from V and 4 bases from J, with 11 bases in between. The CDR3 region is CASAGEGTEAFF. DNA for the CDR3: TGTGCCAGCGCCGGGGAGGGCACTGAAGCTTTCTTT.

The chain is built from TRBV5-1 and TRBJ2-3, with D possibly TRBD2 on 6 matching bases. The CDR3 has 18 amino acids. Trimming left V 6 bases short and J 3 bases short, with 26 bases between. The germline CDR1 and CDR2 sequences are SGHRS and YFSETQ. The CDR3 nucleotides are TGCGCCAGCACCATAGATAATTGGAGGGGAACTTCGACAGATACGCAGTATTTT. This encodes CASTIDNWRGTSTDTQYF.